The next 15 T cell receptor beta chains were all read from a single sample in a study of blood T cell repertoires in COVID-19. Assay used: immunoSEQ multiplex PCR; TCRdb lists only in-frame clones, some missing. The sample has approximately 220,000 clones, about four fifths seen once. Source material: peripheral blood. The receptors originated from a woman in her sixties or seventies with acute or convalescent COVID-19.

The rearrangement uses TRBV2 and TRBJ2-7; TRBD1 matches at 7 bases. Trimming removed 8 bases from V and 2 bases from J; junction bases left unmatched: 9. CDR1 SNHLY and CDR2 FYNNEI come from the germline V gene. The CDR3 is 14 amino acids. CDR3 amino acids: CASWEQGPTYEQYF. As DNA, the CDR3 is TGTGCCAGCTGGGAACAGGGGCCAACCTACGAGCAGTACTTC. Combining the CDR3 with reference TRBV2 and TRBJ2-7 gives the whole variable domain EPEVTQTPSHQVTQMGQEVILRCVPISNHLYFYWYRQILGQKVEFLVSFYNNEISEKSEIFDDQFSVERPDGSNFTLKIRSTKLEDSAMYFCASWEQGPTYEQYFGPGTRLTVT.

This clone was seen a single time. This chain uses TRBV27 with TRBJ2-1, with 12 nucleotides matching TRBD2. With V trimmed by 1 base and J by 6 bases, 4 bases remained unmatched. Germline V gives CDR1 MNHEY, CDR2 SMNVEV (reference sequence). CDR3 length: 16 amino acids. The CDR3 reads CASSLFRTSGANEQFF. Here the CDR3 DNA reads TGTGCCAGCAGTTTATTCCGGACTAGCGGGGCCAATGAGCAGTTCTTC.

The chain employs TRBV7-9 and TRBJ2-5; 7 nucleotides agree with TRBD1. CDR3 length: 15 amino acids. After removal of 5 bases from V and 5 bases from J, the junction contained 11 bases not matched to a gene. CDR1 is SEHNR, CDR2 FQNEAQ, per germline (reference sequence). The CDR3 DNA follows: TGTGCCAGCAGCACGTCACCGACAGGGTACGAGACCCAGTACTTC. Its translation is CASSTSPTGYETQYF.

The rearrangement uses TRBV7-2 and TRBJ1-2; D is possibly TRBD1 (6 bases). Trimming stripped 1 base from V and 2 bases from J, with 11 bases between. Germline CDR1 SGHTA, CDR2 FQGNSA. The CDR3 runs 15 residues. CDR3 nucleotide sequence: TGTGCCAGCAGCTTAGTGGGGGCCCCCAACTATGGCTACACCTTC. Protein sequence: CASSLVGAPNYGYTF.

This chain links TRBV27 with TRBJ2-2; 9 nucleotides line up with TRBD2. The germline V gene encodes CDR1 MNHEY and CDR2 SMNVEV (reference sequence). The CDR3 sequence is 17 residues long. V shed 6 bases and J 4 bases; nucleotides not matched to a gene: 12. The chain's CDR3 is CASSRTGTSSVTGELFF. The CDR3 region has the DNA TGTGCCAGCAGCAGAACCGGGACTAGCTCGGTCACCGGGGAGCTGTTTTTT.

This chain links TRBV3-1 (or the pseudogene TRBV3-2) with TRBJ2-7; 13 nucleotides agree with TRBD2. CDR3 length: 17 amino acids. The trim removed 5 bases at V and 1 base at J, leaving 8 bases unmatched. Germline CDR1 and CDR2: LGHDT and YNNKEL (reference sequence). The DNA for the CDR3 is TGTGCCAGCAGCATCCGACTAGCGGGGGGCGGGTCCTACGAGCAGTACTTC. It specifies CASSIRLAGGGSYEQYF.

CDR3 sequence reads: CASSQEANRDSFAIYF. The CDR3 DNA reads as TGCGCCAGCAGCCAAGAAGCAAACCGGGACAGCTTTGCCATATATTTT. This chain uses TRBV4-1 with TRBJ1-3, with TRBD1 matching over 7 bases. CDR3 length equals 16 residues. Per the germline V gene, CDR1 is MGHRA and CDR2 is YSYEKL. V lost 0 bases, J lost 11 bases, and 13 bases stayed unmatched.

The V gene is TRBV5-4, the J gene TRBJ1-2, with 9 bases aligning to TRBD1. V shed 4 bases, J shed 0 bases, and the junction held 10 bases outside the gene matches. The CDR3 loop spans 17 amino acids. CDR1 is SGHNT, CDR2 YYREEE, per germline (reference sequence). CDR3 DNA: TGTGCCAGCAGCCAAGGGACAGGGCCTTTTACTAACTATGGCTACACCTTC. The encoded protein is CASSQGTGPFTNYGYTF.

The chain links TRBV28 to TRBJ2-1, with D perhaps matching TRBD2 (5 bases). CDR1 is MDHEN and CDR2 is SYDVKM in the germline V gene. V was pared by 4 bases and J by 3 bases, with 13 bases between. This CDR3 contains 15 residues. Here the CDR3 DNA reads TGTGCCAGCAGTTCCGAGGGTGCAGACTACAATGAGCAGTTCTTC. Residues: CASSSEGADYNEQFF.

Notes on this clone: Other nucleotide sequences in the sample specify the same CDR3. V gene TRBV19 combines with J gene TRBJ1-1; D remains ambiguous. The germline V gene has CDR1 LNHDA and CDR2 SQIVND (reference sequence). The CDR3 spans 14 residues. V lost 3 bases and J 2 bases, leaving 10 bases between the germline ends. The CDR3: CASSIWGGNTEAFF. The DNA for the CDR3 is TGTGCCAGTAGTATTTGGGGAGGAAACACTGAAGCTTTCTTT.

The rearrangement links TRBV30 to TRBJ1-5, with D possibly matching TRBD1 (5 bases). CDR3 length equals 13 residues. CDR1 is GTSNPN, CDR2 SVGIG, per germline (reference sequence). V lost 2 bases, J lost 4 bases, and 9 bases lay in between. The CDR3 region has the DNA TGTGCCTGGAGTCAGGGATTAAATCAGCCCCAGCATTTT. This encodes CAWSQGLNQPQHF.

The chain couples TRBV2 to TRBJ1-5; a weak D match, TRBD1 (6 bases). Trimming removed 6 bases from V and 1 base from J, with 10 bases in between. The CDR3 is 14 amino acids. CDR1 and CDR2 from the germline V gene are SNHLY and FYNNEI. The CDR3 bases are TGTGCCAGCAGAGCAGACAGGAGCAATCAGCCCCAGCATTTT. Its protein product is CASRADRSNQPQHF.

This chain's CDR3 is CASIPPPGTGGNEQFF. The CDR3 DNA reads as TGTGCCAGTATCCCTCCCCCCGGGACAGGGGGCAATGAGCAGTTCTTC. V gene TRBV19 combines with J gene TRBJ2-1; 11 nucleotides line up with TRBD1. The CDR3 is 16 amino acids. CDR1 and CDR2 from the germline V gene are LNHDA and SQIVND (reference sequence). Unmatched junction bases numbered 11, after V lost 7 bases and J lost 6 bases.

The genes are TRBV11-2 and TRBJ1-1, with D possibly being TRBD1 (5 bases). CDR1 is SGHAT, CDR2 FQNNGV, per germline. The CDR3 length is 15 residues. The V end lost 1 base, the J end lost 0 bases, and 9 bases lay between the germline ends. The CDR3 DNA is TGTGCCAGCAGCTTAGTGGGGGGGATGAACACTGAAGCTTTCTTT. This codes for CASSLVGGMNTEAFF.

This clone has a handful of counts. The chain uses TRBV5-6 and TRBJ1-2; no firm D call. The CDR3 sequence is 15 residues long. Trimming removed 4 bases from V and 0 bases from J, with 13 bases in between. Germline assignment: CDR1 SGHDT and CDR2 YYEEEE. The CDR3 DNA sequence: TGTGCCAGCAGCCCAACCGGGATAACTAACTATGGCTACACCTTC. This gives the protein CASSPTGITNYGYTF.